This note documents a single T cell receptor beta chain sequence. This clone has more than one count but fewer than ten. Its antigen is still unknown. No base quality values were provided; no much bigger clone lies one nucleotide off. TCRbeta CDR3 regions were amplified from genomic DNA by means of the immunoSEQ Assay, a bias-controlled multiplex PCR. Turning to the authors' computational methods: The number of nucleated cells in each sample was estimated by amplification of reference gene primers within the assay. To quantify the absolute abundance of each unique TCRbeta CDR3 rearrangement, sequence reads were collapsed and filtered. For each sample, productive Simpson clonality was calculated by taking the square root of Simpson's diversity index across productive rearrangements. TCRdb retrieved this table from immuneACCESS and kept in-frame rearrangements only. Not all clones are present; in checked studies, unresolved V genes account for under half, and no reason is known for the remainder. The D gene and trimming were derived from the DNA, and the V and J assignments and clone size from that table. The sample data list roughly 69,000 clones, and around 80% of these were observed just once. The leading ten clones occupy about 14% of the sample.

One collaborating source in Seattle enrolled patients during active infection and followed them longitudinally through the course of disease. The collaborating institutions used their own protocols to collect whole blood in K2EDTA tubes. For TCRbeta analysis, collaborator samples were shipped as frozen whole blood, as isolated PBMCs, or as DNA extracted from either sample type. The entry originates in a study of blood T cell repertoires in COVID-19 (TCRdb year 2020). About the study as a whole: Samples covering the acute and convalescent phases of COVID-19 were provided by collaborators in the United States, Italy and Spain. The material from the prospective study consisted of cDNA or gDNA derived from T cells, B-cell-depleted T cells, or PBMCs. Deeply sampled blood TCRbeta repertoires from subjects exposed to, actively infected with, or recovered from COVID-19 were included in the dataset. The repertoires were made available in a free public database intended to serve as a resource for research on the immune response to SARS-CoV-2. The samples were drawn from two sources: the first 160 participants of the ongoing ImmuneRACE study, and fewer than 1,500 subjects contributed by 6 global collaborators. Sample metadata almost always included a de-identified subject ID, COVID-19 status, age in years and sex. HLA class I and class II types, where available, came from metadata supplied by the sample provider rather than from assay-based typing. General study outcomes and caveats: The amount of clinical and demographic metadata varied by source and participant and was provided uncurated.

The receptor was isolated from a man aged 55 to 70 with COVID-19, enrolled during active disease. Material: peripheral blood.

The DNA sequence is TGTGCCAGCAGCCCACAGTCAACTAATGAAAAACTGTTTTTT. It translates as CASSPQSTNEKLFF. This receptor chain uses TRBV7-9 and TRBJ1-4, with the D gene call left open. The germline V gene (reference sequence) sets CDR1 to SEHNR and CDR2 to FQNEAQ. Between the V and J ends, shortened by 5 bases and 0 bases respectively, the junction contains 7 bases. The CDR3 spans 14 residues, from the cysteine through the phenylalanine. Only CDR3 DNA remains: 42 bases, in frame from the first base.